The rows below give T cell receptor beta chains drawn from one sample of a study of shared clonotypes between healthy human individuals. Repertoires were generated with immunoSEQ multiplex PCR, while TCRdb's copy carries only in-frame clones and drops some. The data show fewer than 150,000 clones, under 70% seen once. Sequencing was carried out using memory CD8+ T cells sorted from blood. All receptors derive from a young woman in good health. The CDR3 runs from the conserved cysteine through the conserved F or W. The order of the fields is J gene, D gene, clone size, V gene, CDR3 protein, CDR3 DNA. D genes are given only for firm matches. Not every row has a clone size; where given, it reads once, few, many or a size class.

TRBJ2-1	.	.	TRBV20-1	CSARRYEQFF	TGCAGTGCTAGAAGGTATGAGCAGTTCTTC
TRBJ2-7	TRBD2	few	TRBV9	CASSVVSGGIYEQYF	TGTGCCAGCAGCGTAGTGTCGGGAGGGATCTACGAGCAGTACTTC
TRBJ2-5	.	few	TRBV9	CASSVGGTQETQYF	TGTGCCAGCAGCGTAGGGGGGACCCAAGAGACCCAGTACTTC
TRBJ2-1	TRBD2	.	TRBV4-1	CASSHKIGTSGIHNEQFF	TGCGCCAGCAGCCACAAAATAGGGACTAGCGGGATACACAATGAGCAGTTCTTC
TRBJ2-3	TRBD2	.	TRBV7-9	CASLAGFTDTQYF	TGTGCTTCGCTAGCGGGATTCACAGATACGCAGTATTTT
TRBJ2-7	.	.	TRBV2	CASSDFIGGAYEQYF	TGTGCCAGCAGTGACTTTATAGGGGGAGCCTACGAGCAGTACTTC
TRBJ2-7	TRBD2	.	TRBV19	CASSLSSGDYYEQYF	TGTGCCAGTAGTCTCTCTAGCGGGGATTACTACGAGCAGTACTTC
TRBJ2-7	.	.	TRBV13	CASSQSSYEQYF	TGTGCCAGCAGTCAGAGCTCCTACGAGCAGTACTTC
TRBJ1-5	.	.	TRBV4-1	CASSQEGLNSNQPQHF	TGCGCCAGCAGCCAAGAGGGTTTAAATAGCAATCAGCCCCAGCATTTT
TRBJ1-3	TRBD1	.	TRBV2	CASSETPRGPGNTIYF	TGTGCCAGCAGTGAGACCCCCAGGGGGCCTGGAAACACCATATATTTT
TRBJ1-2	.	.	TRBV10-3	CAISESMVGGRSLF	TGTGCCATCAGTGAGTCGATGGTTGGCGGCCGGTCTCTCTTC
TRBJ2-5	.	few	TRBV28	CASSLYNGAQETQYF	TGTGCCAGCAGTTTATATAACGGGGCCCAAGAGACCCAGTACTTC
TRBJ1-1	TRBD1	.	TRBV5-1	CASSWTGQQNTEAFF	TGCGCCAGCAGCTGGACGGGACAGCAGAACACTGAAGCTTTCTTT
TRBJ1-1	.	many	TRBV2	CASSVGEAFF	TGTGCCAGCAGTGTTGGCGAAGCTTTCTTT
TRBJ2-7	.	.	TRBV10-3	CAIMVNSYEQYF	TGTGCCATCATGGTTAACTCCTACGAGCAGTACTTC
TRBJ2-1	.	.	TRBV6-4	CASSDSTFGGASDEQFF	TGTGCCAGCAGTGACTCGACGTTTGGGGGAGCCAGCGATGAGCAGTTCTTC
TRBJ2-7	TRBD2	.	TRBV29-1	CSVAGGTNEQYF	TGCAGCGTTGCGGGGGGTACGAACGAGCAGTACTTC
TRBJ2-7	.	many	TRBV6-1	CASSPLGAAYEQYF	TGTGCCAGCAGTCCGTTGGGGGCGGCGTACGAGCAGTACTTC
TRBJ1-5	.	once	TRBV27	CASSLSPGKYSNQPQHF	TGTGCCAGCAGTTTATCGCCAGGGAAATATAGCAATCAGCCCCAGCATTTT
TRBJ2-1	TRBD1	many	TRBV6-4	CASSDTGGAGNEQFF	TGTGCCAGCAGTGACACAGGGGGCGCCGGCAATGAGCAGTTCTTC
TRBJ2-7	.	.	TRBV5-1	CASSHTGGGYEQYF	TGCGCCAGCAGCCACACAGGGGGAGGGTACGAGCAGTACTTC
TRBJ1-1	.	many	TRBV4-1	CASSQVGNTEAFF	TGCGCCAGCAGCCAAGTGGGGAACACTGAAGCTTTCTTT
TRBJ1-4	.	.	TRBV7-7	CASSLEDSNEKLFF	TGTGCCAGCAGCTTAGAGGACTCAAATGAAAAACTGTTTTTT
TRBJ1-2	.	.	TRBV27	CASRSGRLARYTF	TGTGCCAGCCGCTCGGGACGATTGGCGCGCTACACCTTC
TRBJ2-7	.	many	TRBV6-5	CASRKGPTYEQYF	TGTGCCAGCAGGAAGGGGCCAACCTACGAGCAGTACTTC
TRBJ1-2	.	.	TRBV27	CASSFQKHGLNYGYTF	TGTGCCAGCAGTTTTCAAAAGCATGGTCTTAACTATGGCTACACCTTC
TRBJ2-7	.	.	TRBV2	CASNPTGIAYEQYF	TGTGCCAGCAACCCGACTGGCATCGCCTACGAGCAGTACTTC
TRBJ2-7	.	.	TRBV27	CASGTYEQYF	TGTGCCAGCGGAACCTACGAGCAGTACTTC
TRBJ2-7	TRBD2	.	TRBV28	CASRAGLIYEQYF	TGTGCCAGCAGAGCGGGACTGATCTACGAGCAGTACTTC
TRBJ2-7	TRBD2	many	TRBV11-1	CASSLLAGVGVGEQYF	TGTGCCAGCAGCTTACTTGCGGGAGTAGGGGTGGGCGAGCAGTACTTC
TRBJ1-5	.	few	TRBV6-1	CASWDNWNQPQHF	TGTGCCAGCTGGGACAACTGGAATCAGCCCCAGCATTTT